The 14 T cell receptor beta chains given below trace back to one sample, sequenced in a study of OX40 agonist ivuxolimab in advanced cancers. The assay was immunoSEQ multiplex PCR, and TCRdb's table has in-frame clones only and misses some. The sample lists 72,000 or so clones; roughly 89% were seen once. Material: CD4+ or CD8+ T cells sorted from blood, obtained in a trial of the OX40 agonist ivuxolimab. Source of these receptors: an adult with an advanced solid tumor such as melanoma, head and neck, liver or kidney cancer.

The chain carries TRBV5-4 and TRBJ2-5, with 11 bases identical to TRBD1. V shed 4 bases and J 4 bases; nucleotides not matched to a gene: 3. From germline, CDR1 is SGHNT and CDR2 YYREEE (reference sequence). The CDR3 runs to 14 residues. The CDR3 loop reads CASSPDRGRETQYF. DNA of the CDR3: TGTGCCAGCAGCCCGGACAGGGGGCGAGAGACCCAGTACTTC.

The gene calls are TRBV4-1 and TRBJ1-2; a possible D gene is TRBD1 (5 bases). This CDR3 spans 15 amino acids. Germline CDR1 reads MGHRA; CDR2 reads YSYEKL. V was clipped by 5 bases and J by 4 bases, with 17 bases between them. The CDR3 coding sequence is TGCGCCAGCAGCTCCTTAGCGGGGGGAGGCTATGGCTACACCTTC. As protein: CASSSLAGGGYGYTF.

The J gene is TRBJ2-5, the V gene TRBV5-6; 11 nucleotides line up with TRBD2. Trimming cost V 1 base and J 4 bases; bases outside gene matches: 9. The CDR3 sequence is 17 residues long. Germline CDR1 reads SGHDT; CDR2 reads YYEEEE. CDR3 nucleotide sequence: TGTGCCAGCAGCTTGAGTCTAGCGGGGGGCTTATCAGAGACCCAGTACTTC. Encoded protein: CASSLSLAGGLSETQYF.

The chain joins TRBV27 to TRBJ2-5; D may match TRBD1 or TRBD2 (7 bases each). V lost 2 bases to trimming and J lost 5 bases, with 15 bases between them. Germline assignment: CDR1 MNHEY and CDR2 SMNVEV (reference sequence). The CDR3 extends over 15 amino acids. The CDR3 sequence: CASSLGYRGGETQYF. The CDR3 coding sequence is TGTGCCAGCAGTTTAGGTTACAGGGGAGGGGAGACCCAGTACTTC.

J is TRBJ2-1 and V is TRBV15; 7 bases align to TRBD2. V shed 1 base and J 9 bases; nucleotides not matched to a gene: 6. CDR1 and CDR2 (germline): LNHNV, YYDKDF (reference sequence). This CDR3 has 14 residues. CDR3 DNA: TGTGCCACCAGCAGAGGGGAGGGAGTTCGTGAGCAGTTCTTC. Protein product: CATSRGEGVREQFF.

V usage is TRBV28 and J usage is TRBJ2-1, with 12 positions matching TRBD2. The J segment lost 6 bases and the V segment lost 3 bases, leaving 9 bases of the junction unmatched. This CDR3 is 17 amino acids long. The germline gives CDR1 MDHEN, CDR2 SYDVKM. CDR3 sequence reads: CASSFLAGGPSSNEQFF. In DNA, the CDR3 is TGTGCCAGCAGTTTCCTAGCGGGAGGGCCCAGTAGCAATGAGCAGTTCTTC.

CDR3 sequence: CASTRPGLAFEQYF. The DNA of the CDR3 is TGTGCCAGCACCCGACCGGGACTAGCGTTCGAGCAGTACTTC. The J gene is TRBJ2-7, the V gene TRBV5-6; TRBD2 matches at 10 bases. Germline V CDR1 and CDR2: SGHDT, YYEEEE. The CDR3 runs 14 residues. Germline trimming cut 6 bases from V and 6 bases from J; bases unmatched to any gene: 9.

The chain uses TRBV19 and TRBJ2-7; TRBD1 or TRBD2 may be the D gene (5 bases each). Trimming took 3 bases from V and 8 from J, leaving 11 bases between them. From germline, CDR1 is LNHDA and CDR2 SQIVND (reference sequence). The CDR3 is 12 amino acids. CDR3 protein: CASSIPLGQQYF. CDR3 bases: TGTGCCAGTAGTATTCCCCTGGGACAGCAGTACTTC.

The table lists this clone with a few counts. The gene calls are TRBV4-2 and TRBJ2-2; a possible D gene is TRBD1 (6 bases). The ends were cut back, 2 bases at V and 3 bases at J, with 7 bases in the middle. The CDR3 is made up of 14 amino acids. Germline V CDR1 and CDR2: LGHNA, YNFKEQ. CDR3 in amino acids: CASSQTGYTGELFF. CDR3 nucleotide sequence: TGTGCCAGCAGCCAAACAGGGTACACCGGGGAGCTGTTTTTT.

To note about this clone: One end of the junction fails to match germline, which may point to a read error. V and J are TRBV5-4 and TRBJ2-5; D possibly corresponds to TRBD1 (5 bases). CDR1 SGHNT and CDR2 YYREEE come from the germline V gene (reference sequence). This CDR3 has 14 amino acids. The CDR3 DNA reads as TGTGCCAGCAGCTTTGACAGAATCCAAGAGACCCAGCACTTC. Encoded protein: CASSFDRIQETQHF. Based on the CDR3 plus reference TRBV5-4 and TRBJ2-5, the full variable domain is ETGVTQSPTHLIKTRGQQVTLRCSSQSGHNTVSWYQQALGQGPQFIFQYYREEENGRGNFPPRFSGLQFPNYSSELNVNALELDDSALYLCASSFDRIQETQHFGPGTRLLVL.

The rearrangement links TRBV7-2 to TRBJ2-5; maybe TRBD1 (5 bases). This CDR3 has 13 residues. Germline V gene data show CDR1 as SGHTA and CDR2 as FQGNSA. V shed 2 bases and J shed 5 bases, with 9 bases lying between them. CDR3 residues: CASSLQGPETQYF. The CDR3 DNA follows: TGTGCCAGCAGCTTACAGGGCCCCGAGACCCAGTACTTC.

The V and J genes are TRBV28 and TRBJ1-2, with a tentative D call TRBD1 (5 bases). The CDR3 has 12 residues. CDR1 is MDHEN, CDR2 SYDVKM, per germline. The ends were cut back, 10 bases at V and 5 bases at J, with 14 bases in the middle. CDR3 residues: CATPGPHYGYTF. CDR3 coding DNA: TGTGCCACCCCGGGGCCTCATTATGGCTACACCTTC.

The rearrangement joins TRBV9 to TRBJ1-3; 8 bases align to TRBD1. The CDR3 runs to 15 residues. Germline loops: CDR1 SGDLS, CDR2 YYNGEE. Trimming at V came to 0 bases and at J to 4 bases, leaving 3 bases not matched to a gene. The CDR3: CASSVDGTGGNTIYF. CDR3 bases: TGTGCCAGCAGCGTAGACGGGACAGGAGGAAACACCATATATTTT.

This chain links TRBV28 with TRBJ2-7, with D possibly TRBD2 on 6 matching bases. This CDR3 is built from 18 residues. V gave up 3 bases and J gave up 2 bases, with 23 bases separating them. Germline assignment: CDR1 MDHEN and CDR2 SYDVKM. The CDR3 nucleotides are TGTGCCAGCAGTTTTCCAACCGGCGGGGCCGACCCCACCTACGAGCAGTACTTC. Protein sequence: CASSFPTGGADPTYEQYF.